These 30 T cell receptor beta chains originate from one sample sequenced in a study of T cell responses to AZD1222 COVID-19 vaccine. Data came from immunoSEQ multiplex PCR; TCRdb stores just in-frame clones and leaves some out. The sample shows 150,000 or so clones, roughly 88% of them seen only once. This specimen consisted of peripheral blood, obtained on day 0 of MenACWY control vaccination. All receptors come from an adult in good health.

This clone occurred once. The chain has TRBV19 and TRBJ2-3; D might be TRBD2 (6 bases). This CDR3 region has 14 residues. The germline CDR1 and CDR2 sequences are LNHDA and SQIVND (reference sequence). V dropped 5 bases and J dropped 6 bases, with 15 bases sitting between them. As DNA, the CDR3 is TGTGCCAGTAGTGTGCGGGATGGTGTGGATACGCAGTATTTT. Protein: CASSVRDGVDTQYF.

CDR3 amino acids: CATRKAEKLFF. CDR3 nucleotides: TGTGCAACCCGAAAGGCTGAAAAACTGTTTTTT. The chain employs TRBV28 and TRBJ1-4; D remains unclear. The length of the CDR3 is 11 residues. Germline CDR1 is MDHEN and CDR2 is SYDVKM. The full variable domain, completed using reference TRBV28 and TRBJ1-4, is DVKVTQSSRYLVKRTGEKVFLECVQDMDHENMFWYRQDPGLGLRLIYFSYDVKMKEKGDIPEGYSVSREKKERFSLILESASTNQTSMYLCATRKAEKLFFGSGTQLSVL.

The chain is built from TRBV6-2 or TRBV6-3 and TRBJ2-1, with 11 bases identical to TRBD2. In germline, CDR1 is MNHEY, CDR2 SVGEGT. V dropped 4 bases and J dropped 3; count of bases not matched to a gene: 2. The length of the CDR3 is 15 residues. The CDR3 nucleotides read TGTGCCAGCAGTTCCCTAGCGGGAGGCTACAATGAGCAGTTCTTC. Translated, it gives CASSSLAGGYNEQFF.

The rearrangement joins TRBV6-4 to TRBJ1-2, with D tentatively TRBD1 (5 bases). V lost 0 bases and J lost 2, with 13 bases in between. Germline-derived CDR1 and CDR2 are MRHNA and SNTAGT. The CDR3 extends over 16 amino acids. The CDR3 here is CASSDSRGGVNYGYTF. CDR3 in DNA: TGTGCCAGCAGTGACTCGAGAGGAGGGGTCAACTATGGCTACACCTTC.

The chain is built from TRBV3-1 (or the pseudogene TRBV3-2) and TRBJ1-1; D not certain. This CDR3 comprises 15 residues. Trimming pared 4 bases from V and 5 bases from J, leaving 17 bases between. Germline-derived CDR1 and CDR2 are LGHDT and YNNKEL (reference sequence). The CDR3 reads CASSPREVLGTEAFF. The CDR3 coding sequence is TGTGCCAGCAGCCCCCGAGAGGTCCTGGGAACTGAAGCTTTCTTT.

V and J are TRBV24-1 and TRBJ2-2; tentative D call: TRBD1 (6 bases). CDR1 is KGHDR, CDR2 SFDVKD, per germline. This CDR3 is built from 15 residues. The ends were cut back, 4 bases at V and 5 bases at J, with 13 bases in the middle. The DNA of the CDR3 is TGTGCCACCAGTGACCTGGGACAAGTGACCGGGGAGCTGTTTTTT. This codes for CATSDLGQVTGELFF.

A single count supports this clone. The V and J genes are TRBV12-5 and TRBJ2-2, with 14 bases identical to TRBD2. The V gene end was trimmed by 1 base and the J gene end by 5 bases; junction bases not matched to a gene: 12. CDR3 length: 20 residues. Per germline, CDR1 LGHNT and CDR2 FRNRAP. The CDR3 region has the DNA TGTGCTAGTGGTTTGGACCCAACTGGGACTAGCGGGAGTACGACCGGGGAGCTGTTTTTT. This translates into CASGLDPTGTSGSTTGELFF.

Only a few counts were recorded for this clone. In DNA form, the CDR3 reads TGTGCCAGCACCTCAGAGAGGGGATCACCCCAGCATTTT. This encodes CASTSERGSPQHF. The rearrangement links TRBV2 to TRBJ1-5, with TRBD1 as a possible D gene (5 bases). Trimming took 7 bases from V and 10 from J, leaving 17 bases between them. Germline lookup yields CDR1 SNHLY and CDR2 FYNNEI. The CDR3 runs to 13 residues. The whole variable domain, filled in from reference TRBV2 and TRBJ1-5, reads EPEVTQTPSHQVTQMGQEVILRCVPISNHLYFYWYRQILGQKVEFLVSFYNNEISEKSEIFDDQFSVERPDGSNFTLKIRSTKLEDSAMYFCASTSERGSPQHFGDGTRLSIL.

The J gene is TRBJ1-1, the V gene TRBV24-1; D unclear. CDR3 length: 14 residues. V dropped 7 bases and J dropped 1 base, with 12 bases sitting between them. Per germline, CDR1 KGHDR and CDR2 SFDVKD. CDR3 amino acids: CATRPREGNTEAFF. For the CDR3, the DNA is TGTGCCACCAGGCCCCGTGAGGGGAACACTGAAGCTTTCTTT.

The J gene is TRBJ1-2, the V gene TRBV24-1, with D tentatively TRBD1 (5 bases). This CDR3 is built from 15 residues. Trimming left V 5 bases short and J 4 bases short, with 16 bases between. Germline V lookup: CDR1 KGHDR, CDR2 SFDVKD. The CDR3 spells CATSAQGVFGYGYTF. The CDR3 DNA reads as TGTGCCACCAGTGCCCAAGGGGTTTTTGGCTATGGCTACACCTTC.

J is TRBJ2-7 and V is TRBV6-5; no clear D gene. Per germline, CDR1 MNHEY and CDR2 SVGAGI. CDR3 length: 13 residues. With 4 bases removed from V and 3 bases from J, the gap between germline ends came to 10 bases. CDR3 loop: CASSLGPFYEQYF. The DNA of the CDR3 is TGTGCCAGCAGTTTAGGGCCGTTCTACGAGCAGTACTTC.

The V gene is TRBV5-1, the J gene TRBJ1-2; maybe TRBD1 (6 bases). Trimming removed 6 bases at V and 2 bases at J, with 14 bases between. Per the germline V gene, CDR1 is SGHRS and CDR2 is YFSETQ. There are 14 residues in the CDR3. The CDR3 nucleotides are TGCGCCAGCAAAGGGGGGACGGACAACTATGGCTACACCTTC. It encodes CASKGGTDNYGYTF.

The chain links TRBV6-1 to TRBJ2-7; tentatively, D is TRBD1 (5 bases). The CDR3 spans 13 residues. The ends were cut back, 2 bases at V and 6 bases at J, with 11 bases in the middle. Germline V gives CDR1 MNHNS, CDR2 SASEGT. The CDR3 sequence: CASSELWGLEQYF. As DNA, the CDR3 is TGTGCCAGCAGTGAATTATGGGGCCTCGAGCAGTACTTC.

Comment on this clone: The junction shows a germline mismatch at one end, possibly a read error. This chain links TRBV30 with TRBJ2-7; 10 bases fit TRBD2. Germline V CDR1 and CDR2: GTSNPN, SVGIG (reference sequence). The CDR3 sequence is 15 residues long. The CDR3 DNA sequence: TGTGCCTTTAGGGGAAGCGGGAGGGCCTCCTCCGAGCAGTACTTC. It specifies CAFRGSGRASSEQYF.

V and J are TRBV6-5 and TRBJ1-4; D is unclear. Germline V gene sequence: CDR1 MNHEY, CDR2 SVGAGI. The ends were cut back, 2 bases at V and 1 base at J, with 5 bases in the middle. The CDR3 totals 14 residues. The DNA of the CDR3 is TGTGCCAGCAGTTACAAAAGAACTAATGAAAAACTGTTTTTT. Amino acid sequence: CASSYKRTNEKLFF.

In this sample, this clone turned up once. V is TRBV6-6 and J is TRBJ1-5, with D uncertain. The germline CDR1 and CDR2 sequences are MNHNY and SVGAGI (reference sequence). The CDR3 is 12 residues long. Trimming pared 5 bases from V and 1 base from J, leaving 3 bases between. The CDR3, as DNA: TGTGCCAGCAGTGACAGCAATCAGCCCCAGCATTTT. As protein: CASSDSNQPQHF.

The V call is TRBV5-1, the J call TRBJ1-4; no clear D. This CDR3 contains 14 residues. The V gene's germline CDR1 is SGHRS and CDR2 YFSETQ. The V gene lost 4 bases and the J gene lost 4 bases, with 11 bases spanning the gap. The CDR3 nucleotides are TGCGCCAGCAGCACCGGAGGCCGTAATGAAAAACTGTTTTTT. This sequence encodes CASSTGGRNEKLFF.

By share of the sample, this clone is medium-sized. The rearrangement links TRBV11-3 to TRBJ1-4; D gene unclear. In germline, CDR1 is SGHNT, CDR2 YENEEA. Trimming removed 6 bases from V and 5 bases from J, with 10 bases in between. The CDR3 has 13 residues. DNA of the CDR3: TGTGCCAGCAGGAGACGTCAGAATGAAAAACTGTTTTTT. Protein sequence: CASRRRQNEKLFF.

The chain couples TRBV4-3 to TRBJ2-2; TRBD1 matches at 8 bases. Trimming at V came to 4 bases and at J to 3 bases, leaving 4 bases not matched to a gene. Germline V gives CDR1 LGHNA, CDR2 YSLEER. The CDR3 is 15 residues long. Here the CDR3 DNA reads TGCGCCAGCAGCCTGTTGACAGGGGACACCGGGGAGCTGTTTTTT. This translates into CASSLLTGDTGELFF.

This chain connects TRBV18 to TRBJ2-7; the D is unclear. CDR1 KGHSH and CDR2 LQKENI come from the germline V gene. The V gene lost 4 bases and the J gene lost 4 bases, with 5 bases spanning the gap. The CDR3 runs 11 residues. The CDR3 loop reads CASSRGYEQYF. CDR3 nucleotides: TGTGCCAGCTCACGGGGTTACGAGCAGTACTTC.

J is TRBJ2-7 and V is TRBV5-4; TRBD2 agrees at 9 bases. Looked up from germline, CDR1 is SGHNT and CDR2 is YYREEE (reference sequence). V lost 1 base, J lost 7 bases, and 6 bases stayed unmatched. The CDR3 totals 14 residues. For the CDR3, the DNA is TGTGCCAGCAGCTTGTTAGCGGGAGCGAGGGAGCAGTACTTC. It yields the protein CASSLLAGAREQYF.

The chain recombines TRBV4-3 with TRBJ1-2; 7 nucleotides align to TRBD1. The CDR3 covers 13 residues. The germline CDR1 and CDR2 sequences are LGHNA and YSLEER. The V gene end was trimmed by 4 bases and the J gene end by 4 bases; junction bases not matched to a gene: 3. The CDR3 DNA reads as TGCGCCAGCAGCCTAGACAGGGTCTATGGCTACACCTTC. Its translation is CASSLDRVYGYTF.

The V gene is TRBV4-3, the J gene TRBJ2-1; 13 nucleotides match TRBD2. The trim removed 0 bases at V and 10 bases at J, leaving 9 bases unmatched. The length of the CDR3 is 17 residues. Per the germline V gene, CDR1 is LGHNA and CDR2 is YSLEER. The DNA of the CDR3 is TGCGCCAGCAGCCAAGATCGAGCGGGACTAGCGGGAAACGAGCAGTTCTTC. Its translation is CASSQDRAGLAGNEQFF.

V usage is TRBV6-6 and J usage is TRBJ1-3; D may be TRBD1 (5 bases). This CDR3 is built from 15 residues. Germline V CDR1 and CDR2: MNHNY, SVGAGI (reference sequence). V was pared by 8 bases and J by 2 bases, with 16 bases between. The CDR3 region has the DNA TGTGCCAGCGTTAACCAGGGAGAAGCTGGAAACACCATATATTTT. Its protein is CASVNQGEAGNTIYF.

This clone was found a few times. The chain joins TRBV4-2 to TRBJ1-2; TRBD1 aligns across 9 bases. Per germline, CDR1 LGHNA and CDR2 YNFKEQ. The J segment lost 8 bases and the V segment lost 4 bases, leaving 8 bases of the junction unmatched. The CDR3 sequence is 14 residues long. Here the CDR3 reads CASSPDRGEGGYTF. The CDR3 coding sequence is TGTGCCAGCAGCCCGGACAGGGGAGAGGGCGGCTACACCTTC.

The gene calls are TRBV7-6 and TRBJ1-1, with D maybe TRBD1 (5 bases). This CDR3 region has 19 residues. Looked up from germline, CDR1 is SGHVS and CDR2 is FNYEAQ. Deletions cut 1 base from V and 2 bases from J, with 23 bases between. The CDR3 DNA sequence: TGTGCCAGCAGCTTAGGCCCTAGGGGTGGGGGGAGATTAAACACTGAAGCTTTCTTT. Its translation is CASSLGPRGGGRLNTEAFF.

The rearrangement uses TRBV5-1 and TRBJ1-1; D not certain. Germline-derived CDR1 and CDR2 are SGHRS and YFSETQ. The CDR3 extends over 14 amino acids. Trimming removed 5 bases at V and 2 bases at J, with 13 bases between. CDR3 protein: CASRWRVVNTEAFF. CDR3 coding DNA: TGCGCCAGCAGGTGGAGGGTTGTCAACACTGAAGCTTTCTTT.

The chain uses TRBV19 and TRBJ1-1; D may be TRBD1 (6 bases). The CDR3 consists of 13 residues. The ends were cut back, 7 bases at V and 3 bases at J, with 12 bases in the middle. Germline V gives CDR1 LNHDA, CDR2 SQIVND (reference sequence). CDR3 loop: CASNGGLYTEAFF. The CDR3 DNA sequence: TGTGCCAGTAATGGGGGGCTCTACACTGAAGCTTTCTTT.

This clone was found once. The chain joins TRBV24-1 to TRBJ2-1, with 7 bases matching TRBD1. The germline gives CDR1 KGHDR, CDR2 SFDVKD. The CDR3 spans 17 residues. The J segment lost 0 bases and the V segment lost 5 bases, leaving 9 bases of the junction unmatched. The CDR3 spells CATSVRDSVSSYNEQFF. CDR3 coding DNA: TGTGCCACCAGTGTTCGGGACAGTGTATCCTCCTACAATGAGCAGTTCTTC.

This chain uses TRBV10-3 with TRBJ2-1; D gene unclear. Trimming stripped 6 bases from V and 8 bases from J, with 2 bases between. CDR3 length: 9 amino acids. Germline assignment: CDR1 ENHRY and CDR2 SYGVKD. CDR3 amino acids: CAIRDEQFF. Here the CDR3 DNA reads TGTGCCATCAGGGATGAGCAGTTCTTC.